This T cell receptor beta chain was obtained from a study of T-cell reconstitution after alpha-beta-depleted transplantation in children. Study conclusions and caveats: Surviving recipient T cells and thymic progenitors accounted for the high day-60 TCRbeta diversity observed in some patients.

This CDR3 is 16 amino acids long. Germline V gives CDR1 KGHDR, CDR2 SFDVKD. Losses at the gene ends were 5 bases for V and 8 bases for J; bases not matched to a gene: 9. This clonotype was seen at least ten times. Its antigen remains unidentified. Unique molecular identifiers tagged the TCRbeta library. TCRdb reprocessed the PCR reads via MiXCR and lists one record per CDR3 protein. Of around 800,000 distinct CDR3 sequences listed, roughly 16% are singletons. This chain links TRBV24-1 with TRBJ2-1, with TRBD2 identical over 12 bases. This clonotype was sampled from a male patient younger than 18 who had a stem cell transplant for acute lymphoblastic leukemia, so the T cells may come from the graft donor. Sequencing used PBMCs, mostly from graft donor cells, obtained 360 days after TCRalphabeta/CD19-depleted stem cell transplant. In DNA, the CDR3 is TGTGCCACCAGTGGGAGGGCTAGCGGGAGGGTCGATGAGCAGTTCTTC. It encodes CATSGRASGRVDEQFF.